This TCR beta chain was identified in a study of blood T cell repertoires in COVID-19. About the research overall: Specimens from acute and convalescent COVID-19 originated in the United States, Italy and Spain.

The assay was immunoSEQ multiplex PCR, and TCRdb's table has in-frame clones only and misses some. This sample has some 54,000 clones, with around nine tenths found just once. Trimming removed 5 bases at V and 10 bases at J, with 18 bases between. The germline CDR1 and CDR2 sequences are ENHRY and SYGVKD. There are 15 residues in the CDR3. The source is a man aged 80 or over with active or convalescent COVID-19. The chain is built from TRBV10-3 and TRBJ1-6; tentative D call: TRBD1 (6 bases). Sequenced input: peripheral blood. The CDR3 coding sequence is TGTGCCATCAGTCTATCCCCGGCAGGGGAGTCACCCCTCCACTTT. Protein: CAISLSPAGESPLHF.